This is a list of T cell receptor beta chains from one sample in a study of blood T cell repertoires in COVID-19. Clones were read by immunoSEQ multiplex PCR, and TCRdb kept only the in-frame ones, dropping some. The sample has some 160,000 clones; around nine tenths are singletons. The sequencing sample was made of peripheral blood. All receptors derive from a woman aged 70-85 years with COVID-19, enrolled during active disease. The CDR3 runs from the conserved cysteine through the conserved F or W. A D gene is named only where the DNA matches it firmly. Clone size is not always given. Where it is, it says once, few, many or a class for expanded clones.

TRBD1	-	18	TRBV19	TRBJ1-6	CASSTGQGVGTYNSPLHF	TGTGCCAGTAGTACGGGACAGGGTGTAGGAACCTATAATTCACCCCTCCACTTT
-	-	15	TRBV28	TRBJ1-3	CASRTERDSGNTIYF	TGTGCCAGCAGGACAGAGCGGGACTCTGGAAACACCATATATTTT
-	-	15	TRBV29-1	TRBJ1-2	CSASPGVGLNYGYTF	TGCAGCGCCAGTCCAGGGGTCGGGCTTAACTATGGCTACACCTTC
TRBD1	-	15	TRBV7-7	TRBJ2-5	CASSTLDRGRETQYF	TGTGCTAGCAGCACCTTGGACAGGGGGAGGGAGACCCAGTACTTC
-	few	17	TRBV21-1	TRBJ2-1	CASSKDRDRLSYNEQFF	TGTGCCAGCAGCAAAGATCGGGACAGGTTGAGCTACAATGAGCAGTTCTTC
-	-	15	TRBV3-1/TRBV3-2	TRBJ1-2	CASSQGPGGNYGYTF	TGTGCCAGCAGCCAAGGGCCCGGAGGGAACTATGGCTACACCTTC
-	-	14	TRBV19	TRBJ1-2	CASSETGDNYGYTF	TGTGCCAGTAGTGAGACAGGAGATAACTATGGCTACACCTTC
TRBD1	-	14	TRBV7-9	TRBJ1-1	CASSLGDRGQEAFF	TGTGCCAGCAGCTTAGGGGACAGGGGACAGGAAGCTTTCTTT
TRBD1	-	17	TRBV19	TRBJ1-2	CASSGDRERKGNYGYTF	TGTGCCAGTAGTGGGGACAGGGAACGAAAGGGTAACTATGGCTACACCTTC
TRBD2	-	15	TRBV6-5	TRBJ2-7	CASSYYSGGDYEQYF	TGTGCCAGCAGTTATTATAGCGGGGGGGATTACGAGCAGTACTTC
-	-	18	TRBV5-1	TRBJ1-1	CASRSGILDLDMNTEAFF	TGCGCCAGCAGGTCCGGGATCCTTGACCTTGACATGAACACTGAAGCTTTCTTT
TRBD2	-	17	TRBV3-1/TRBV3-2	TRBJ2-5	CASSPVKTSGGPSTQYF	TGTGCCAGCAGCCCCGTAAAGACTAGCGGGGGGCCTTCGACCCAGTACTTC
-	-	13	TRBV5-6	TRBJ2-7	CASSFGGEGEQYF	TGTGCCAGCAGCTTCGGTGGAGAGGGCGAGCAGTACTTC
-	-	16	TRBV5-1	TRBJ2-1	CASSMEPRSSYNEQFF	TGCGCCAGCAGCATGGAGCCCCGTAGCTCCTACAATGAGCAGTTCTTC
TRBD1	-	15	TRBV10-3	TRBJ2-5	CAISDPGQIQETQYF	TGTGCCATCAGTGACCCGGGACAGATCCAAGAGACCCAGTACTTC
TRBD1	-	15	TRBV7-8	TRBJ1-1	CASSLFGQGNTEAFF	TGTGCCAGCAGCTTATTCGGACAGGGGAACACTGAAGCTTTCTTT
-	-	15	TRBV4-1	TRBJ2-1	CASSRDKGNYNEQFF	TGCGCCAGCAGCCGCGACAAGGGGAACTACAATGAGCAGTTCTTC
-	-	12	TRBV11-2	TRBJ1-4	CASSLGEGKLFF	TGTGCCAGCAGCTTAGGGGAGGGAAAACTGTTTTTT
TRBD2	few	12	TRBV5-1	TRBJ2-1	CASASGGHKQFF	TGCGCCAGCGCATCGGGGGGGCATAAGCAGTTCTTC
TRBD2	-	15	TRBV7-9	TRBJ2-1	CASSLLPSGGLGAFF	TGTGCCAGCAGCTTATTGCCTAGCGGGGGGCTCGGAGCGTTCTTC
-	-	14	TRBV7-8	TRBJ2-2	CASSYSRGTGELFF	TGTGCCAGCAGCTATTCGAGGGGGACCGGGGAGCTGTTTTTT
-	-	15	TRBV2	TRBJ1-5	CASSENRVGNQPQHF	TGTGCCAGCAGTGAAAACAGGGTTGGCAATCAGCCCCAGCATTTT
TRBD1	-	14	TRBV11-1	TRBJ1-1	CASSLGTGDTEAFF	TGTGCCAGCAGCTTGGGGACAGGGGACACTGAAGCTTTCTTT